A selection of T cell receptor beta chains follows, all from one sample in a study of molecular identifiers for immune sequencing clone quantification. TCRdb reanalysed the PCR reads using MiXCR and keeps one entry per CDR3 protein. The sample shows 600,000 to 650,000 distinct CDR3 sequences, just under 20% of them seen only once. Sequenced input: naive CD8+ T cells from blood, with Jurkat cell RNA spiked in. These receptors all come from a human donor in good health. Some libraries in this study had Jurkat cell RNA spiked in. Both conserved end residues are part of each CDR3. D genes are given only for firm matches. Clone size is given for some rows only: seen once, a few or many times, or a class if the clone is expanded.

size,V,D,J,CDR3,DNA
many,TRBV24-1,TRBD2,TRBJ2-1,CATSENGGGNEQFF,TGTGCCACCAGTGAGAACGGGGGGGGCAATGAGCAGTTCTTC
many,TRBV2,TRBD2,TRBJ2-3,CATSGLAGPDTQYF,TGTGCCACCTCCGGACTAGCAGGGCCAGATACGCAGTATTTT
many,TRBV28,TRBD1,TRBJ1-2,CASTGTGENYGYTF,TGTGCCAGTACCGGGACAGGGGAAAACTATGGCTACACCTTC
many,TRBV7-9,TRBD1,TRBJ2-3,CASSTSTGGGADTQYF,TGTGCCAGCAGTACATCAACAGGGGGCGGCGCAGATACGCAGTATTTT
NA,TRBV19,NA,TRBJ2-7,CAISFAGTPNSYEQYF,TGTGCCATTAGTTTCGCCGGGACTCCAAACTCCTACGAGCAGTACTTC
many,TRBV28,NA,TRBJ1-6,CASSLDGDYSPLHF,TGTGCCAGCAGTTTAGATGGGGACTATTCACCCCTCCACTTT
many,TRBV12-3/TRBV12-4,TRBD2,TRBJ2-7,CATGSSGIAYEQYF,TGTGCCACCGGGTCTAGCGGGATAGCGTACGAGCAGTACTTC
many,TRBV19,TRBD1,TRBJ1-5,CASSTLQGIQPQHF,TGTGCCAGTAGTACATTACAGGGGATCCAGCCCCAGCATTTT
many,TRBV5-8,TRBD1,TRBJ1-1,CASSLAGRGRAEAFF,TGTGCCAGCAGCTTGGCTGGCAGGGGGCGAGCTGAAGCTTTCTTT
many,TRBV12-3/TRBV12-4,TRBD1,TRBJ2-7,CASGTGTGVEQYF,TGTGCCAGCGGGACCGGGACAGGGGTCGAGCAGTACTTC
NA,TRBV7-2,NA,TRBJ1-3,CASSWGGGNTIYF,TGTGCCAGCAGCTGGGGGGGGGGAAACACCATATATTTT
many,TRBV10-3,TRBD1,TRBJ2-5,CATRGTGETQYF,TGTGCCACCAGAGGGACAGGGGAGACCCAGTACTTC
many,TRBV4-1,NA,TRBJ1-1,CASSHQDSLNTEAFF,TGCGCCAGCAGCCACCAGGACAGTTTGAACACTGAAGCTTTCTTT
NA,TRBV28,NA,TRBJ1-4,CASSLVGVRYIPNEKLFF,TGTGCCAGCAGCCTCGTAGGGGTCAGATATATCCCTAATGAAAAACTGTTTTTT
NA,TRBV15,NA,TRBJ2-2,CATSRPPQSQGTGELFF,TGTGCCACCAGCAGACCCCCCCAATCCCAGGGGACCGGGGAGCTGTTTTTT
few,TRBV12-3/TRBV12-4,NA,TRBJ1-1,CASGPGLNTEAFF,TGTGCCAGCGGTCCCGGCTTGAACACTGAAGCTTTCTTT
many,TRBV29-1,NA,TRBJ2-7,CSVGAGTYSYEQYF,TGCAGCGTGGGGGCGGGAACCTACTCCTACGAGCAGTACTTC
few,TRBV28,NA,TRBJ2-7,CASSAVVRGSYEQYF,TGTGCCAGCAGTGCGGTCGTCCGGGGCTCCTACGAGCAGTACTTC
few,TRBV20-1,TRBD2,TRBJ2-7,CSATADVGGGYEQYF,TGCAGTGCAACTGCCGACGTGGGGGGGGGCTACGAGCAGTACTTC
NA,TRBV10-3,NA,TRBJ1-1,CAISESISGNAEAFF,TGTGCCATCAGTGAGTCGATTTCCGGGAACGCTGAAGCTTTCTTT
many,TRBV7-2,NA,TRBJ2-1,CASSLTVNEQFF,TGTGCCAGCAGCCTTACGGTCAATGAGCAGTTCTTC
many,TRBV9,NA,TRBJ1-1,CASSPQGDSTEAFF,TGTGCCAGCAGCCCACAGGGAGATAGCACTGAAGCTTTCTTT
NA,TRBV24-1,TRBD2,TRBJ2-2,CATSGLAGHTNTGELSF,TGTGCCACCAGCGGACTAGCGGGGCATACGAACACCGGGGAGCTGTCTTTT
many,TRBV7-8,NA,TRBJ2-3,CASSGTGTLTDTQYF,TGTGCCAGCAGCGGAACCGGGACGCTCACAGATACGCAGTATTTT
NA,TRBV3-1,NA,TRBJ2-1,CASSSTGTHDCGTTRDEQFF,TGTGCCAGCAGCAGTACCGGGACACACGATTGCGGGACCACCCGGGATGAGCAGTTCTTC
few,TRBV18,NA,TRBJ2-1,CASSPPTTYNEQFF,TGTGCCAGCTCACCACCGACAACATACAATGAGCAGTTCTTC
NA,TRBV19,TRBD1,TRBJ1-2,CASTDRDRGPNYGYTF,TGTGCCAGTACCGACCGGGACAGGGGGCCTAACTATGGCTACACCTTC
few,TRBV6-2/TRBV6-3,NA,TRBJ2-7,CASSYSAGFNEQYF,TGTGCCAGCAGTTACTCTGCGGGGTTCAACGAGCAGTACTTC
NA,TRBV7-8,NA,TRBJ2-5,CASSLVERGAQETQHF,TGTGCCAGCAGCTTAGTAGAAAGGGGGGCGCAAGAGACCCAGCACTTC
NA,TRBV28,NA,TRBJ2-2,CASRATGELFF,TGTGCCAGCAGAGCAACCGGGGAGCTGTTTTTT
many,TRBV3-1,TRBD1,TRBJ1-1,CASSQGGQGAMNTEAFF,TGTGCCAGCAGCCAAGGGGGACAGGGGGCCATGAACACTGAAGCTTTCTTT
NA,TRBV19,TRBD1,TRBJ2-2,CASSTTGPSAGELFF,TGTGCCAGTAGTACGACAGGGCCCAGCGCCGGGGAGCTGTTTTTT
NA,TRBV20-1,TRBD2,TRBJ2-1,CSAPGGRGGGINEQFF,TGCAGTGCTCCGGGAGGGAGAGGGGGGGGGATCAATGAGCAGTTCTTC
many,TRBV29-1,TRBD2,TRBJ2-7,CSVSLGGWTSDPLGEEQYF,TGCAGCGTTTCTTTAGGTGGTTGGACTAGCGATCCCTTAGGTGAGGAGCAGTACTTC
many,TRBV6-5,NA,TRBJ2-2,CASSYSSAGTGELFF,TGTGCCAGCAGTTACTCGTCGGCAGGGACCGGGGAGCTGTTTTTT
NA,TRBV12-3/TRBV12-4,NA,TRBJ1-6,CASSHWQGLVENSPLHF,TGTGCCAGCAGCCATTGGCAGGGGCTGGTGGAAAATTCACCCCTCCACTTT
NA,TRBV12-3/TRBV12-4,TRBD2,TRBJ2-1,CASSFGTSGGGNNEQFF,TGTGCCAGCAGTTTCGGGACTAGCGGGGGCGGCAACAATGAGCAGTTCTTC
many,TRBV27,NA,TRBJ1-4,CASRRLESEKLFF,TGTGCCAGCAGGCGTTTGGAGAGTGAAAAACTGTTTTTT
few,TRBV7-9,TRBD2,TRBJ2-7,CASSLGLAGVSSYEQYF,TGTGCCAGCAGCTTAGGACTAGCGGGAGTCTCCTCCTACGAGCAGTACTTC
NA,TRBV4-1,NA,TRBJ1-2,CASSQTTGNYGYTF,TGCGCCAGCAGCCAGACAACAGGAAACTATGGCTACACCTTC
NA,TRBV29-1,TRBD2,TRBJ2-1,CSGTGGAEQFF,TGCAGCGGAACGGGGGGGGCGGAGCAGTTCTTC
many,TRBV5-6,TRBD2,TRBJ2-3,CASSLSSGWSTDTQYF,TGTGCCAGCAGCTTATCTAGCGGGTGGAGCACAGATACGCAGTATTTT
few,TRBV5-5,NA,TRBJ1-1,CASSADNLNTEAFF,TGTGCCAGCAGCGCCGATAATCTGAACACTGAAGCTTTCTTT
NA,TRBV30,NA,TRBJ2-7,CAGGAYPYEQYF,TGTGCCGGCGGGGCTTACCCCTACGAGCAGTACTTC
many,TRBV7-9,NA,TRBJ2-2,CASSRTPGNSGELFF,TGTGCCAGCAGTCGGACCCCAGGGAACTCCGGGGAGCTGTTTTTT
many,TRBV9,TRBD1,TRBJ2-3,CASSAQGAIVADTQYF,TGTGCCAGCAGCGCCCAGGGGGCGATAGTTGCAGATACGCAGTATTTT
NA,TRBV24-1,NA,TRBJ2-2,CATSGQGNTGELFF,TGTGCCACCAGTGGGCAGGGGAACACCGGGGAGCTGTTTTTT
many,TRBV20-1,TRBD2,TRBJ2-7,CSARSLAGESYEQYF,TGCAGTGCTAGAAGCCTAGCGGGGGAATCCTACGAGCAGTACTTC
NA,TRBV6-2/TRBV6-3,NA,TRBJ2-2,CASSLTGSGVLGELFF,TGTGCCAGCAGTCTTACAGGGTCCGGAGTTTTGGGGGAGCTGTTTTTT
many,TRBV7-8,NA,TRBJ2-1,CASSSRTEQFF,TGTGCCAGCAGCTCCCGGACTGAGCAGTTCTTC
NA,TRBV27,TRBD1,TRBJ2-7,CASSLWTGSYEQYF,TGTGCCAGCAGTCTCTGGACAGGGTCCTACGAGCAGTACTTC
few,TRBV20-1,TRBD2,TRBJ2-7,CSARSTSGYEQYF,TGCAGTGCTAGATCGACTAGCGGCTACGAGCAGTACTTC
many,TRBV29-1,NA,TRBJ2-5,CSVEDLTLGRQETQYF,TGCAGCGTTGAAGATCTTACGCTCGGGAGACAAGAGACCCAGTACTTC
NA,TRBV7-2,NA,TRBJ1-3,CASSQVAGEGNTIYF,TGTGCCAGCAGCCAGGTCGCGGGTGAGGGAAACACCATATATTTT